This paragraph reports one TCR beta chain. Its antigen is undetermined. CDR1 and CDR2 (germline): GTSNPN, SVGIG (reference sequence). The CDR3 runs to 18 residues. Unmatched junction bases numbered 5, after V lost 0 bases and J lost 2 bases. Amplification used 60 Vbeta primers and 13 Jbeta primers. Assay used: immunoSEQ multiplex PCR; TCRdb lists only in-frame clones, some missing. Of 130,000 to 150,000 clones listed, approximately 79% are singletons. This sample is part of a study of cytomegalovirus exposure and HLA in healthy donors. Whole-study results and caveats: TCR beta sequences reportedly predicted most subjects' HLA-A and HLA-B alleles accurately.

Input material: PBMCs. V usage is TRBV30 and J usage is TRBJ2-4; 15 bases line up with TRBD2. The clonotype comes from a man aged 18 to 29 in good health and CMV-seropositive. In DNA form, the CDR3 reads TGTGCCTGGAGTGTCGGGACTAGCGGGAGGATTACCAAAAACATTCAGTACTTC. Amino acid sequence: CAWSVGTSGRITKNIQYF.